The next 14 T cell receptor beta chains were all read from a single sample in a study of blood T cell repertoires in COVID-19. Measured with immunoSEQ multiplex PCR; TCRdb has only the in-frame clones, and not every one. Of approximately 60,000 clones listed, roughly 84% are singletons. The sample was peripheral blood. Source of these receptors: a woman of 80 years or more with active or convalescent COVID-19.

The DNA for the CDR3 is TGTGCCAGCAGATTAAAGGACAGGGACAATTCACCCCTCCACTTT. This gives the protein CASRLKDRDNSPLHF. V usage is TRBV7-6 and J usage is TRBJ1-6, with 8 bases fitting TRBD1. The CDR3 spans 15 residues. Germline loops: CDR1 SGHVS, CDR2 FNYEAQ. V was clipped by 6 bases and J by 7 bases; unmatched bases: 8.

V is TRBV6-5 and J is TRBJ1-4; 9 bases are shared with TRBD1. The ends lost 6 bases at V and 7 bases at J; junction bases unmatched: 9. CDR1 MNHEY and CDR2 SVGAGI come from the germline V gene. This CDR3 is 15 amino acids long. The CDR3 DNA follows: TGTGCCAGCAGGCTTAACAGGGGGCGCATTGAAAAACTGTTTTTT. Translation: CASRLNRGRIEKLFF.

The V call is TRBV9, the J call TRBJ1-3, with a possible D match to TRBD1 (5 bases). V was cut by 2 bases and J by 5 bases, with 8 bases left in between. The CDR3 is 13 residues long. Germline lookup yields CDR1 SGDLS and CDR2 YYNGEE. Here the CDR3 DNA reads TGTGCCAGCAGCGTCACGGACAGAAACACCATATATTTT. Translating gives CASSVTDRNTIYF.

The chain couples TRBV4-2 to TRBJ1-5; TRBD1 is a possible D gene (5 bases). Trimming shortened V by 6 bases and J by 5 bases, and 14 bases separated the two germline ends. Germline V gene sequence: CDR1 LGHNA, CDR2 YNFKEQ. The CDR3 has 14 amino acids. CDR3 amino acids: CASSKDSSYQPQHF. The DNA of the CDR3 is TGTGCCAGCAGTAAAGACAGTTCCTATCAGCCCCAGCATTTT.

The chain combines TRBV6-6 with TRBJ1-4, with a tentative D call TRBD1 (6 bases). Germline V gene sequence: CDR1 MNHNY, CDR2 SVGAGI (reference sequence). There are 14 residues in the CDR3. Trimming took off 5 bases at V and 8 bases at J, with 15 bases between the two ends. The CDR3 DNA reads as TGTGCCAGCAGTCAGGGGATCCTAAGAGAAAAACTGTTTTTT. It yields the protein CASSQGILREKLFF.

V gene TRBV2 combines with J gene TRBJ2-2; 10 positions match TRBD2. Trimming took 10 bases from V and 5 from J; bases not matched to a gene: 7. Looked up from germline, CDR1 is SNHLY and CDR2 is FYNNEI. The CDR3 is 14 residues long. CDR3 nucleotide sequence: TGTGCCACCGAGCGGGGGGGTAGTACCGGGGAGCTGTTTTTT. It encodes CATERGGSTGELFF. Complete variable domain (other parts from reference TRBV2 and TRBJ2-2): EPEVTQTPSHQVTQMGQEVILRCVPISNHLYFYWYRQILGQKVEFLVSFYNNEISEKSEIFDDQFSVERPDGSNFTLKIRSTKLEDSAMYFCATERGGSTGELFFGEGSRLTVL.

In its sample, this clone was seen a few times. V usage is TRBV3-1 (or the pseudogene TRBV3-2) and J usage is TRBJ1-2; the D gene is possibly TRBD1 (6 bases). The CDR3 consists of 13 residues. Germline CDR1 LGHDT, CDR2 YNNKEL (reference sequence). The V end was cut by 6 bases, the J end by 4 bases, with 12 bases between. The CDR3 DNA reads as TGTGCCAGCAGTCCCGACAGGATCTATGGCTACACCTTC. Its protein is CASSPDRIYGYTF.

The CDR3 spells CASSSLDSLGGELFF. CDR3 DNA: TGTGCCAGCAGCTCCCTGGACAGCCTGGGCGGGGAGCTGTTTTTT. V gene TRBV11-3 combines with J gene TRBJ2-2; D is perhaps TRBD1 (6 bases). CDR1 and CDR2 (germline): SGHNT, YENEEA. The CDR3 has 15 amino acids. Trimming took 4 bases from V and 7 from J, leaving 16 bases between them.

The chain recombines TRBV15 with TRBJ1-6; TRBD1 matches at 8 bases. The CDR3 contains 15 residues. J gave up 7 bases and V 0 bases, and 2 bases lay outside the gene matches. The germline V gene encodes CDR1 LNHNV and CDR2 YYDKDF (reference sequence). The CDR3 sequence: CATSRDHRGNSPLHF. In DNA, the CDR3 is TGTGCCACCAGCAGAGATCACAGGGGGAATTCACCCCTCCACTTT.

The chain carries TRBV9 and TRBJ1-2; the D is unclear. This CDR3 contains 15 residues. V was shortened by 3 bases and J by 7 bases, with 19 bases between the two germline ends. Germline CDR1 and CDR2: SGDLS and YYNGEE. The CDR3 is CASSGRPGSVSGYTF. The CDR3 DNA reads as TGTGCCAGCAGCGGGCGTCCGGGGAGCGTCAGTGGCTACACCTTC.

This chain connects TRBV10-2 to TRBJ1-1; D gene uncertain. From germline, CDR1 is WSHSY and CDR2 SAAADI. V was clipped by 4 bases and J by 0 bases, with 9 bases between them. The CDR3 has 14 amino acids. CDR3 sequence reads: CASSANLMNTEAFF. Written as DNA, the CDR3 is TGCGCCAGCAGTGCTAATCTGATGAACACTGAAGCTTTCTTT.

The chain couples TRBV10-3 to TRBJ2-7, with 12 bases fitting TRBD2. V lost 4 bases and J lost 3; bases outside the gene matches: 7. The CDR3 is made up of 16 amino acids. Per germline, CDR1 ENHRY and CDR2 SYGVKD. CDR3 nucleotide sequence: TGTGCCATCAGTGGCGGACTAGCGGGACAGGTCTACGAGCAGTACTTC. Its protein product is CAISGGLAGQVYEQYF.

This clone has more than one count but fewer than ten. The chain carries TRBV28 and TRBJ1-2, with TRBD1 as a possible D gene (6 bases). Trimming removed 8 bases at V and 5 bases at J, with 18 bases between. Looked up from germline, CDR1 is MDHEN and CDR2 is SYDVKM. This CDR3 comprises 14 residues. The CDR3 sequence is CASGTDPTGYGYTF. DNA of the CDR3: TGTGCCAGCGGGACGGACCCTACAGGGTATGGCTACACCTTC.

This chain connects TRBV11-2 to TRBJ1-1, with 7 bases lining up with TRBD1. Germline trimming cut 3 bases from V and 5 bases from J; bases unmatched to any gene: 15. The CDR3 has 17 amino acids. Per the germline V gene, CDR1 is SGHAT and CDR2 is FQNNGV. The CDR3 sequence: CASSFRRTGARGTEAFF. The CDR3 DNA sequence: TGTGCCAGCAGCTTCCGTCGCACAGGGGCGAGAGGTACTGAAGCTTTCTTT.